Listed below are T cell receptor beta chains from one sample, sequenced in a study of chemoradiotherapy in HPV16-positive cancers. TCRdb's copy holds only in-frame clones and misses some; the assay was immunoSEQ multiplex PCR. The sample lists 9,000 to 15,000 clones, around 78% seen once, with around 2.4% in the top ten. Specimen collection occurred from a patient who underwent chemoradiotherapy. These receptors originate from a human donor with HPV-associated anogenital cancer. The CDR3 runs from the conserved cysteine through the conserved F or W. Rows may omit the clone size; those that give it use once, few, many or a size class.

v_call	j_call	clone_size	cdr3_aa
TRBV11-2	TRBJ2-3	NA	CASSLAHRTGIVTDTQYF
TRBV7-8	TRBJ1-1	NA	CASSLGGDRKAFF
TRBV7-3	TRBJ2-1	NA	CASSPQGLLPFSEQFF
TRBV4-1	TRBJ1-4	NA	CASSHGGGGFEKLFF
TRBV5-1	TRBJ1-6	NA	CASSFGLVGRRSPLHF
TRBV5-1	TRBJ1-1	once	CASSRQGNTEAFF
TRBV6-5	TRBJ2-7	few	CASSSGLRRHEQYF
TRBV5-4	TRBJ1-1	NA	CASSPFRGAGSTEAFF
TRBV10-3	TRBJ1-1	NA	CAISGQGSEAFF
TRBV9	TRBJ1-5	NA	CASSKTGEGQPQHF
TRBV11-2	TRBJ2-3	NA	CASSFGGALGRSTDTQYF
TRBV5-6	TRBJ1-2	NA	CASSPGTSSYTF
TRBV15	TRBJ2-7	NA	CATEMEGTGDEQYF
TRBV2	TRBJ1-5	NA	CASSGRWEHNQPQHF
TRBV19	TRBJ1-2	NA	CASSTIMTGNHGYTF
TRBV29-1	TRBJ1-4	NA	CSVRAGREKLFF
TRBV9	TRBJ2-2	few	CASSVSGSPTGELFF
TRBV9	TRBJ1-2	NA	CASSVGATSGIGGYTF
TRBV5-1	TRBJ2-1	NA	CASSFGDEQFF
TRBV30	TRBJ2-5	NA	CAWSSPGTVETQYF